These 28 T cell receptor beta chains were all obtained from the same sample, sequenced in a study of blood T cell repertoires in COVID-19. The table came from immunoSEQ multiplex PCR; TCRdb's copy has only in-frame clones and leaves some out. The repertoire holds tens of thousands of clones, with about nine tenths as singletons. Sequenced input: peripheral blood. These receptors were taken from a human donor in a cohort sampled during active COVID-19.

The chain carries TRBV6-1 and TRBJ1-6; D not certain. Germline assignment: CDR1 MNHNS and CDR2 SASEGT. The CDR3 consists of 13 residues. V gave up 2 bases and J gave up 7 bases, with 6 bases separating them. In nucleotides, the CDR3 is TGTGCCAGCAGTGAATTCCAAAATTCACCCCTCCACTTT. This sequence encodes CASSEFQNSPLHF.

J is TRBJ1-1 and V is TRBV4-3, with D unclear. Germline V CDR1 and CDR2: LGHNA, YSLEER. The CDR3 covers 14 residues. The ends were cut back, 4 bases at V and 1 base at J, with 10 bases in the middle. The CDR3 sequence: CASSLSEGNTEAFF. The CDR3 DNA is TGCGCCAGCAGCCTGAGTGAGGGGAACACTGAAGCTTTCTTT.

The chain carries TRBV2 and TRBJ1-2; D is undetermined. Germline CDR1 is SNHLY and CDR2 is FYNNEI. This CDR3 has 17 residues. Trimming removed 8 bases from V and 4 bases from J, with 26 bases in between. CDR3 sequence (DNA): TGTGCCAGCTGCCTTGCCGGGAACTCGCCCGGAACCTATGGCTACACCTTC. Residues: CASCLAGNSPGTYGYTF.

V and J are TRBV19 and TRBJ2-7, with 7 nucleotides matching TRBD1. J was trimmed by 3 bases and V by 3 bases; bases with no gene match: 8. Germline V gene lookup returns CDR1 LNHDA and CDR2 SQIVND (reference sequence). The CDR3 has 15 amino acids. The chain's CDR3 is CASSIDRAINYEQYF. CDR3 DNA sequence: TGTGCCAGTAGTATTGACAGGGCAATTAACTACGAGCAGTACTTC.

The chain joins TRBV5-8 to TRBJ1-6, with D perhaps matching TRBD1 (5 bases). Trimming shortened V by 4 bases and J by 4 bases, and 18 bases separated the two germline ends. This CDR3 is built from 17 residues. CDR1 and CDR2 from the germline V gene are SGHTS and YDEGEE. CDR3 sequence reads: CASSPVLKQEYNSPLHF. The CDR3 nucleotides are TGTGCCAGCAGCCCGGTACTTAAACAGGAGTATAATTCACCCCTCCACTTT.

V usage is TRBV18 and J usage is TRBJ1-2; D is possibly TRBD1 (5 bases). The CDR3 sequence is 13 residues long. Trimming took 3 bases from V and 6 from J, leaving 11 bases between them. Germline values: CDR1 KGHSH, CDR2 LQKENI. The CDR3 DNA reads as TGTGCCAGCTCACCCGGGCAGGGTGATGGCTACACCTTC. Amino acid sequence: CASSPGQGDGYTF.

The rearrangement joins TRBV10-1 to TRBJ2-7, with a tentative D call TRBD2 (5 bases). Trimming stripped 3 bases from V and 3 bases from J, with 15 bases between. This CDR3 is 15 amino acids long. Germline V gene sequence: CDR1 WNHNN, CDR2 SYGVQD (reference sequence). CDR3 amino acids: CASSEGSAGYYEQYF. For the CDR3, the DNA is TGCGCCAGCAGTGAAGGAAGCGCGGGTTACTACGAGCAGTACTTC.

This clone was picked up a small number of times. The V and J genes are TRBV5-4 and TRBJ2-7, with 8 bases matching TRBD2. This CDR3 has 14 residues. Looked up from germline, CDR1 is SGHNT and CDR2 is YYREEE (reference sequence). The V gene end was trimmed by 0 bases and the J gene end by 5 bases; junction bases not matched to a gene: 4. The CDR3 coding sequence is TGTGCCAGCAGCTTGGCTCAGCGGGAGCACGAGCAGTACTTC. Translated: CASSLAQREHEQYF.

The V and J genes are TRBV7-9 and TRBJ1-1; D unclear. The CDR3 spans 16 residues. The germline V gene encodes CDR1 SEHNR and CDR2 FQNEAQ (reference sequence). Trimming removed 1 base from V and 5 bases from J, with 17 bases in between. The CDR3 DNA follows: TGTGCCAGCAGCTTAGGTTGGCCCCCAAGAGGGACTGAAGCTTTCTTT. It codes for CASSLGWPPRGTEAFF.

This chain joins TRBV5-1 and TRBJ1-2; 9 bases are a match to TRBD1. CDR3 length: 16 residues. With V trimmed by 3 bases and J by 2 bases, 8 bases remained unmatched. Per the germline V gene, CDR1 is SGHRS and CDR2 is YFSETQ. This CDR3 reads CASSSSGGQGNYGYTF. The CDR3 bases are TGCGCCAGCAGCTCCAGCGGGGGACAGGGAAACTATGGCTACACCTTC.

This sequence joins TRBV6-2 or TRBV6-3 and TRBJ1-6; D unclear. Per germline, CDR1 MNHEY and CDR2 SVGEGT. This CDR3 spans 17 amino acids. V lost 6 bases to trimming and J lost 0 bases, with 15 bases between them. The CDR3 protein is CASRPFQVGSYNSPLHF. CDR3 in DNA: TGTGCCAGCAGACCTTTCCAGGTTGGCTCCTATAATTCACCCCTCCACTTT.

J is TRBJ1-1 and V is TRBV12-3 or TRBV12-4; D is unresolved. Trimming removed 3 bases from V and 3 bases from J, with 8 bases in between. This CDR3 is built from 13 residues. CDR3 region: CASSFNSYTEAFF. Here the CDR3 DNA reads TGTGCCAGCAGTTTTAACAGCTACACTGAAGCTTTCTTT.

J is TRBJ1-2 and V is TRBV10-1; D remains ambiguous. Trimming removed 6 bases at V and 9 bases at J, with 14 bases between. CDR1 WNHNN and CDR2 SYGVQD come from the germline V gene (reference sequence). The CDR3 contains 12 residues. Here the CDR3 DNA reads TGCGCCAGCAGCGGCCAGGACGGGAGCTACACCTTC. Translation gives CASSGQDGSYTF.

V is TRBV24-1 and J is TRBJ1-1; D is perhaps TRBD1 (5 bases). Trimming removed 3 bases from V and 3 bases from J, with 13 bases in between. The CDR3 extends over 15 amino acids. Germline V gene data show CDR1 as KGHDR and CDR2 as SFDVKD. Here the CDR3 reads CATSDGEIGDTEAFF. The CDR3 region has the DNA TGTGCCACCAGTGATGGAGAGATAGGGGACACTGAAGCTTTCTTT.

The V gene is TRBV5-4, the J gene TRBJ1-6; possibly TRBD1 for D (5 bases). Germline V CDR1 and CDR2: SGHNT, YYREEE (reference sequence). This CDR3 has 16 amino acids. The V and J ends lost 3 bases and 6 bases respectively, with 16 bases between them. The CDR3 loop is CASSSAGGWSNSPLHF. CDR3 nucleotide sequence: TGTGCCAGCAGCTCCGCTGGGGGGTGGAGTAATTCACCCCTCCACTTT.

This chain links TRBV6-6 with TRBJ1-5; 10 nucleotides align to TRBD1. The junction had 16 bases not matched to a gene; V was cut back by 11 bases and J by 6 bases. Per germline, CDR1 MNHNY and CDR2 SVGAGI (reference sequence). There are 16 residues in the CDR3. In DNA, the CDR3 is TGTGCCGTCCAAAACCGACAGGGGGCCGGGGTTCAGCCCCAGCATTTT. Amino acids: CAVQNRQGAGVQPQHF.

V usage is TRBV4-3 and J usage is TRBJ1-6; D is possibly TRBD1 (6 bases). V was cut by 0 bases and J by 9 bases, with 12 bases left in between. The germline V gene has CDR1 LGHNA and CDR2 YSLEER. The CDR3 consists of 15 residues. CDR3 sequence reads: CASSQDSQGSSPLHF. CDR3 bases: TGCGCCAGCAGCCAAGACTCACAGGGAAGTTCACCCCTCCACTTT.

This clone was counted only a few times. The V and J genes are TRBV6-5 and TRBJ2-7; 9 nucleotides match TRBD1. Germline assignment: CDR1 MNHEY and CDR2 SVGAGI. The CDR3 has 15 amino acids. V gave up 8 bases and J gave up 3 bases; unmatched junction bases: 11. In DNA form, the CDR3 reads TGTGCCAGCGGAGACACCGGGACAGGGTTCTACGAGCAGTACTTC. Protein product: CASGDTGTGFYEQYF.

This clone came up a few times. The gene calls are TRBV4-1 and TRBJ2-7, with D unresolved. The CDR3 sequence is 13 residues long. Trimming stripped 1 base from V and 4 bases from J, with 8 bases between. Germline values: CDR1 MGHRA, CDR2 YSYEKL. CDR3 sequence reads: CASSQGANYEQYF. The CDR3 bases are TGCGCCAGCAGCCAAGGAGCCAATTACGAGCAGTACTTC.

V usage is TRBV4-2 and J usage is TRBJ2-7; 11 bases map to TRBD2. Trimming removed 0 bases from V and 7 bases from J; junction bases left unmatched: 8. The CDR3 length is 16 residues. In germline, CDR1 is LGHNA, CDR2 YNFKEQ. The CDR3 DNA follows: TGTGCCAGCAGCCAAGATATAACTAGCGGGGGTTTTGAGCAGTACTTC. Residues: CASSQDITSGGFEQYF.

The genes are TRBV12-3 or TRBV12-4 and TRBJ1-2, with 7 bases lining up with TRBD1. Trimming took 7 bases from V and 6 from J; bases not matched to a gene: 5. This CDR3 is 12 amino acids long. Here the CDR3 DNA reads TGTGCCAGCACCTCGACAGGGAATGGCTACACCTTC. Translated, it gives CASTSTGNGYTF.

The V and J genes are TRBV6-5 and TRBJ2-2; D remains unclear. Per the germline V gene, CDR1 is MNHEY and CDR2 is SVGAGI. The CDR3 runs to 14 residues. Trimming shortened V by 0 bases and J by 1 base, and 3 bases separated the two germline ends. DNA of the CDR3: TGTGCCAGCAGTTACTCACAGAACACCGGGGAGCTGTTTTTT. Translating it yields CASSYSQNTGELFF.

The genes are TRBV7-2 and TRBJ1-2, with 7 bases identical to TRBD1. This CDR3 has 13 amino acids. The germline CDR1 and CDR2 sequences are SGHTA and FQGNSA. Trimming took 5 bases from V and 5 from J; bases not matched to a gene: 5. The DNA for the CDR3 is TGTGCCAGCAGCAGAACAGGGGAGTATGGCTACACCTTC. It is translated as CASSRTGEYGYTF.

V gene TRBV7-6 combines with J gene TRBJ2-7, with D perhaps TRBD1 (6 bases). Germline CDR1 SGHVS, CDR2 FNYEAQ. This CDR3 has 13 amino acids. Trimming took off 4 bases at V and 7 bases at J, with 14 bases between the two ends. The CDR3 coding sequence is TGTGCCAGCAGCTCCGTGGGGGCGCGGGAGCAGTACTTC. This codes for CASSSVGAREQYF.

The V call is TRBV6-5, the J call TRBJ2-1; 8 nucleotides align to TRBD1. In germline, CDR1 is MNHEY, CDR2 SVGAGI. This CDR3 is 15 amino acids long. V shed 7 bases and J 4 bases; nucleotides not matched to a gene: 9. CDR3 bases: TGTGCCAGCAAGAGGATCGACAGGGGATACAATGAGCAGTTCTTC. This gives the protein CASKRIDRGYNEQFF.

The chain uses TRBV5-1 and TRBJ2-7, with TRBD2 as a possible D gene (7 bases). Trimming took off 4 bases at V and 4 bases at J, with 15 bases between the two ends. CDR1 is SGHRS, CDR2 YFSETQ, per germline. The CDR3 is 14 residues long. The CDR3 sequence is CASSREGGLYEQYF. In nucleotides, the CDR3 is TGCGCCAGCAGCCGTGAGGGGGGGCTATACGAGCAGTACTTC.

The rearrangement links TRBV7-8 to TRBJ1-1; perhaps TRBD1 as D (6 bases). V shed 5 bases and J shed 5 bases, with 12 bases lying between them. Germline loops: CDR1 SGHVS, CDR2 FQNEAQ. This CDR3 region has 13 residues. The CDR3 loop is CASSRSGETEAFF. The CDR3 nucleotides are TGTGCCAGCAGCCGATCAGGGGAAACTGAAGCTTTCTTT. Together with reference TRBV7-8 and TRBJ1-1, the CDR3 gives the full variable domain: GAGVSQSPRYKVAKRGQDVALRCDPISGHVSLFWYQQALGQGPEFLTYFQNEAQLDKSGLPSDRFFAERPEGSVSTLKIQRTQQEDSAVYLCASSRSGETEAFFGQGTRLTVV.

This clone appeared a single time. V and J are TRBV5-5 and TRBJ1-1; D remains ambiguous. In germline, CDR1 is SGHKS, CDR2 YYEKEE (reference sequence). There are 13 residues in the CDR3. Trimming left V 1 base short and J 5 bases short, with 9 bases between. CDR3 in amino acids: CASSLLRGTEAFF. DNA of the CDR3: TGTGCCAGCAGCTTGTTGCGGGGTACTGAAGCTTTCTTT.